The clone carrying this TCR beta chain showed up just a few times. Its antigen is not identified. The junction shows a germline mismatch at one end, possibly a read error. Sequencing was performed with immunoSEQ multiplex PCR; in TCRdb, only in-frame clones are kept and a portion is missing. The table shows about 94,000 clones, with 88% occurring only once. During the collection period, no donor immune events like infections were recorded. The data belong to a study of identifying expanded T cells in peripheral blood. Study results and limitations: Across healthy donors, higher total template counts meant significantly greater approximately 2-week count variance.

Germline values: CDR1 KGHSH, CDR2 LQKENI. This CDR3 comprises 13 residues. The sequencing sample was made of blood. The chain carries TRBV18 and TRBJ1-1, with 7 bases aligning to TRBD1. The sequence came from a person aged 18 to 69 in good health. Here the CDR3 DNA reads TGTGCCAGCTCTCCACAGGGGAGGCCTGAAGCTTTCTTT. Protein: CASSPQGRPEAFF.